This T cell receptor (beta chain) was recovered during a study of T-cell reconstitution after alpha-beta-depleted transplantation in children. Study findings and constraints: T-cell numbers and diversity, one year after transplant, stemmed largely from T cells that were newly produced. Elevated TCRbeta diversity at day 60 was traced, in some patients, to surviving recipient T cells and thymic progenitors.

This CDR3 spans 14 amino acids. Germline V gene lookup returns CDR1 SGHDN and CDR2 FVKESK. V shed 4 bases and J shed 2 bases, with 11 bases lying between them. This clonotype appeared a few times. Its antigen is undetermined. This sample's TCRbeta library carried unique molecular identifier barcodes. One entry per CDR3 protein, called by TCRdb with MiXCR from the PCR reads. The table records 350,000 to 500,000 distinct CDR3 sequences, roughly 44% of them present only once. This receptor was taken from a girl aged 2-10 years with aplastic anemia, due to receive a stem cell transplant. The sequencing used PBMCs, collected before TCRalphabeta/CD19-depleted stem cell transplant. This chain connects TRBV14 to TRBJ2-5; D is uncertain. Here the CDR3 DNA reads TGTGCCAGCAGCCCGTACGTGGTACAAGAGACCCAGTACTTC. Protein sequence: CASSPYVVQETQYF.